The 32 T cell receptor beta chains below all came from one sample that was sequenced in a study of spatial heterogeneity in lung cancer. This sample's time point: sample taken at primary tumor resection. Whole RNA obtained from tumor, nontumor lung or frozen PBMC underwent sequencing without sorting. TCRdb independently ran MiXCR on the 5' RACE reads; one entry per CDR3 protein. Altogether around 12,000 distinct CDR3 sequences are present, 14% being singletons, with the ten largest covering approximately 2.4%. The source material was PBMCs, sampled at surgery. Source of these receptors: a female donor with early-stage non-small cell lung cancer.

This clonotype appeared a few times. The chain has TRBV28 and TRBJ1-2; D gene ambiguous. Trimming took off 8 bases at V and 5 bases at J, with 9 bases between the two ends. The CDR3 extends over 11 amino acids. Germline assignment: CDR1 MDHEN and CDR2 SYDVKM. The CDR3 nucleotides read TGTGCCAGCGCTTCCTCATATGGCTACACCTTC. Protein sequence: CASASSYGYTF.

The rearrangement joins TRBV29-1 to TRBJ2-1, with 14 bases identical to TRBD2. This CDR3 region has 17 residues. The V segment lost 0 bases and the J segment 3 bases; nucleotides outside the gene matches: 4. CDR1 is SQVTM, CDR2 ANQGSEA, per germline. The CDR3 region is CSVEDRTSGRSYNEQFF. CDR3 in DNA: TGCAGCGTTGAAGATCGGACTAGCGGGAGGAGCTACAATGAGCAGTTCTTC.

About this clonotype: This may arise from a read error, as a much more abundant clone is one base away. CDR3 loop: CCAQREYNEQFF. The CDR3 nucleotides read TGCTGTGCGCAGCGGGAATACAATGAGCAGTTCTTC. This chain joins TRBV20-1 and TRBJ2-1; 7 bases are shared with TRBD2. The CDR3 extends over 12 amino acids. In germline, CDR1 is DFQATT, CDR2 SNEGSKA (reference sequence).

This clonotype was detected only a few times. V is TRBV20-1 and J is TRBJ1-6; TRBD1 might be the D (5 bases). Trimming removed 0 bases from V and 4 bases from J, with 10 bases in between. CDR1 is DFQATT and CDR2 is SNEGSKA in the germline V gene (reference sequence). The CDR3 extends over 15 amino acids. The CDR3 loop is CSARDRDPYNSPLHF. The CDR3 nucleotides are TGCAGTGCTAGAGACCGGGACCCGTATAATTCACCCCTCCACTTT.

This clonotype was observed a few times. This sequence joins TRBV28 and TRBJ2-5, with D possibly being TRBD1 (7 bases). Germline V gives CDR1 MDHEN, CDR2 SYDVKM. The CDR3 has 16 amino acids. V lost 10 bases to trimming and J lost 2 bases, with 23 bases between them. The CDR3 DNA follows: TGTGCCACCGCACCCCGGAGGGGGCAGTGGCAAGAGACCCAGTACTTC. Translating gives CATAPRRGQWQETQYF.

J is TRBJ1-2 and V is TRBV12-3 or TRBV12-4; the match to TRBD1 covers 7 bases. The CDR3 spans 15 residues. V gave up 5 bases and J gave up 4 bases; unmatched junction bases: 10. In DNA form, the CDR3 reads TGTGCCAGCAGTCCCGACAGGGCCGCAATCTATGGCTACACCTTC. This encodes CASSPDRAAIYGYTF.

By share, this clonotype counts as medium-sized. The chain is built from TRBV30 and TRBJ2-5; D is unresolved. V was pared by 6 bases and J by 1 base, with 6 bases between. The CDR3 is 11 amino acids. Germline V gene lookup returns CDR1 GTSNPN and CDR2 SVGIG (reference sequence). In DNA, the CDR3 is TGTGCCTGCTCCCCCCAAGAGACCCAGTACTTC. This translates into CACSPQETQYF.

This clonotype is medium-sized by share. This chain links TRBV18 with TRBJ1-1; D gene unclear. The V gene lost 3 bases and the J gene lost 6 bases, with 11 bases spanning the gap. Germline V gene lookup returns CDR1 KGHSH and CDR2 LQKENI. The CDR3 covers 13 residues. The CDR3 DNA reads TGTGCCAGCTCACCTAGTCTGACGGCTGAAGCTTTCTTT. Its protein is CASSPSLTAEAFF.

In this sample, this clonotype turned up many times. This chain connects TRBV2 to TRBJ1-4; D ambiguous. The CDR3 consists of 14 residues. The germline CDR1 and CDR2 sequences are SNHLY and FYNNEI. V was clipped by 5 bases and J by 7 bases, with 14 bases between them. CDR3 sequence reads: CASSSRGSREKLFF. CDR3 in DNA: TGTGCCAGCAGTTCCCGTGGGAGCCGTGAAAAACTGTTTTTT.

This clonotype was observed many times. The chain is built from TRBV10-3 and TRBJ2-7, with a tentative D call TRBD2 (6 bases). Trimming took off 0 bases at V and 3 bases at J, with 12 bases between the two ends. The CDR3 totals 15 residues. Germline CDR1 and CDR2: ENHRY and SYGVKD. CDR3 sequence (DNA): TGTGCCATCAGTGAGTCACTAGCCAGTGGCTACGAGCAGTACTTC. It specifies CAISESLASGYEQYF.

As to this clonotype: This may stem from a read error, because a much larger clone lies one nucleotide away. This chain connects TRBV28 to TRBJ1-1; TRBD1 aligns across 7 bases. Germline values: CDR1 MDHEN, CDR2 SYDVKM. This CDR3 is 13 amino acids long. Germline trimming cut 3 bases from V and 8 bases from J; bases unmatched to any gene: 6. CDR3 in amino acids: CASSLRDRMEAFF. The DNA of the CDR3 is TGTGCCAGCAGTTTGAGGGACAGAATGGAAGCTTTCTTT.

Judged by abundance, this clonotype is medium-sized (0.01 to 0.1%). The CDR3 DNA follows: TGTGCCAGCAGCTTAGAACCCACAGGGTATTTTCGCGAGCAGTACTTC. Protein sequence: CASSLEPTGYFREQYF. This chain links TRBV11-2 with TRBJ2-7; maybe TRBD1 (6 bases). This CDR3 comprises 16 residues. Germline V gives CDR1 SGHAT, CDR2 FQNNGV. Trimming removed 0 bases at V and 6 bases at J, with 18 bases between.

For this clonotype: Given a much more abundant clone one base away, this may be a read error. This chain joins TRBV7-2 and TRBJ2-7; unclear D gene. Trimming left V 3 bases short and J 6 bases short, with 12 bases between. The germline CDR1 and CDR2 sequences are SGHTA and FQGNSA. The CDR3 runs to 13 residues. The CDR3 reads CASSFSRNCEQYF. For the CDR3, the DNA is TGTGCCAGCAGCTTTTCCAGGAATTGCGAGCAGTACTTC.

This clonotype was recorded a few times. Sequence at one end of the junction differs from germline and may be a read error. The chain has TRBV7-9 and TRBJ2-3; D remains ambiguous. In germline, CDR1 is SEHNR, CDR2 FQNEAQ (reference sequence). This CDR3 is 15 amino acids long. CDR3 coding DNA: TGTGTCAGCAGCTTAGAACAGCGTTCCACAGATACGCAGTATTTT. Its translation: CVSSLEQRSTDTQYF.

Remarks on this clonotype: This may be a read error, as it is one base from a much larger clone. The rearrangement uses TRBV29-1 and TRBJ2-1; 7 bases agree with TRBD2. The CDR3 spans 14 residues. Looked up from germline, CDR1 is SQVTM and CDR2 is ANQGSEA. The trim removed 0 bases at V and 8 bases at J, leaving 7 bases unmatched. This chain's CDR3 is CSVEEQRGYYEQFF. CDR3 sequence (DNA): TGCAGCGTTGAAGAACAGCGGGGATACTATGAGCAGTTCTTC.

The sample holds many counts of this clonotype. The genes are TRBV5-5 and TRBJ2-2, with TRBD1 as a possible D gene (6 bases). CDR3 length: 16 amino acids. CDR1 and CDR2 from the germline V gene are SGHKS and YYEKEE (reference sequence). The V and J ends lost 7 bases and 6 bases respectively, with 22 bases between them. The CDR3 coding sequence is TGTGCCAGCGGCCCCGAGGGGGTCAGTTTTTCCGGGGAGCTGTTTTTT. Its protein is CASGPEGVSFSGELFF.

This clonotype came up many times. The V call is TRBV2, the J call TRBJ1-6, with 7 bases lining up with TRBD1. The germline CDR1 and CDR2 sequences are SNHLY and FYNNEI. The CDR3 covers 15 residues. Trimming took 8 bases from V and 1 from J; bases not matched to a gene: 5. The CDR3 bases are TGTGCCAGCGGCGCAGGGGGATCCTATAATTCACCCCTCCACTTT. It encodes CASGAGGSYNSPLHF.

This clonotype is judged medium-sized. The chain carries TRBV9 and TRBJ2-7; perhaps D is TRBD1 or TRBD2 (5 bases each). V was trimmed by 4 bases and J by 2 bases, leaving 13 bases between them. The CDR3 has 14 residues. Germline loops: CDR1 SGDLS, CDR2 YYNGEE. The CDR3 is CASSPGTAAYEQYF. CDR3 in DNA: TGTGCCAGCAGCCCCGGGACGGCTGCCTACGAGCAGTACTTC.

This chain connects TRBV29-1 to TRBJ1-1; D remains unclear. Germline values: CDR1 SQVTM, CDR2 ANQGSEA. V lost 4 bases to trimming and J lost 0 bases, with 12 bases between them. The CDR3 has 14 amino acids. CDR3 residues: CSVAGSVVNTEAFF. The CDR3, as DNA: TGCAGCGTTGCAGGCAGCGTGGTGAACACTGAAGCTTTCTTT.

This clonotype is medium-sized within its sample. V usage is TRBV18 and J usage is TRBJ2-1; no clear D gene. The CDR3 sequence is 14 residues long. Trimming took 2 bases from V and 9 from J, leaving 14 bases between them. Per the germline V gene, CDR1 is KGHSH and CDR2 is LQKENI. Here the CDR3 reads CASSPGREGFEQFF. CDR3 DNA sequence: TGTGCCAGCTCACCAGGCCGAGAAGGCTTTGAGCAGTTCTTC.

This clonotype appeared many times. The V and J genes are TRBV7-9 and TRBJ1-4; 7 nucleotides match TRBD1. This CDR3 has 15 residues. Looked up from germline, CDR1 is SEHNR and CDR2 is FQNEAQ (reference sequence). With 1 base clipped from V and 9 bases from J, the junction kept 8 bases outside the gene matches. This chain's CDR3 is CASSLERGRVKKLFF. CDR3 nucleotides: TGTGCCAGCAGCTTAGAGAGGGGGCGAGTGAAAAAACTGTTTTTT.

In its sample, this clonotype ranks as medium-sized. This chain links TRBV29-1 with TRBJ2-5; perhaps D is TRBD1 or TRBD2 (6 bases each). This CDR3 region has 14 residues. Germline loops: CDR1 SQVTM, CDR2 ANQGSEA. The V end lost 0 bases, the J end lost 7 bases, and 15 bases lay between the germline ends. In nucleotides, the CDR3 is TGCAGCGTTGAAGAAGGAGTCAGGGGAGGGACCCAGTACTTC. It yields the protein CSVEEGVRGGTQYF.

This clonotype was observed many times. The CDR3 sequence is CASNHGGKDQPQHF. Written as DNA, the CDR3 is TGTGCCAGCAACCATGGGGGGAAGGATCAGCCCCAGCATTTT. The rearrangement links TRBV6-2 or TRBV6-3 to TRBJ1-5, with D perhaps TRBD1 (5 bases). Germline V lookup: CDR1 MNHEY, CDR2 SVGEGT. Trimming left V 7 bases short and J 5 bases short, with 15 bases between. CDR3 size: 14 residues.

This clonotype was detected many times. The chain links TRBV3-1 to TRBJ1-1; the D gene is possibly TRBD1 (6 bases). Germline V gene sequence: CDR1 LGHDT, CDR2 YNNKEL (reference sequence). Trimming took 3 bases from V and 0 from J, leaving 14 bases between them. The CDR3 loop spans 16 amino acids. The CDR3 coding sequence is TGTGCCAGCAGCCACAACTCCCGGGGGCTGAACACTGAAGCTTTCTTT. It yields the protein CASSHNSRGLNTEAFF.

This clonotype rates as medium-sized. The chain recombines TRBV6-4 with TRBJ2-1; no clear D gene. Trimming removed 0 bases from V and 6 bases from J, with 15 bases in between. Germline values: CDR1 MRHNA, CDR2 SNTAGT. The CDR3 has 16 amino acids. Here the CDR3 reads CASSDSKIRARNEQFF. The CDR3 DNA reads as TGTGCCAGCAGTGACTCGAAAATCCGGGCCCGCAATGAGCAGTTCTTC.

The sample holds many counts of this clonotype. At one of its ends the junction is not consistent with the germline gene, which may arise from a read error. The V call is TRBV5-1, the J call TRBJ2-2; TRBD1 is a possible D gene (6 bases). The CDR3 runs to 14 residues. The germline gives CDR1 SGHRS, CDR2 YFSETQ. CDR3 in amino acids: CASVQGPNIGELFF. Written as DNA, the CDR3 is TGCGCCAGCGTTCAGGGGCCGAACATCGGGGAGCTGTTTTTT.

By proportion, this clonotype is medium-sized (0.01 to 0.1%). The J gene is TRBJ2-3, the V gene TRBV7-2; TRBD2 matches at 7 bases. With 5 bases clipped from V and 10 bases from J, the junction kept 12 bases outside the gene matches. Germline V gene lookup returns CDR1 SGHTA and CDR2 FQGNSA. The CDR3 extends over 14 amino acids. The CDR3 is CASSHTSLREPQYF. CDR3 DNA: TGTGCCAGCAGCCACACGTCTTTGCGGGAGCCGCAGTATTTT.

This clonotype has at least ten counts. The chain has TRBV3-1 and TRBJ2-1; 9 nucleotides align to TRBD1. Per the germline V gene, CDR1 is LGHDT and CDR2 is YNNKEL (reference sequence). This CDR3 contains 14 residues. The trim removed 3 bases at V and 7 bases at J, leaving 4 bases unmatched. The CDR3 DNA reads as TGTGCCAGCAGCCACGGGACAGGGTCGAATGAGCAGTTCTTC. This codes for CASSHGTGSNEQFF.

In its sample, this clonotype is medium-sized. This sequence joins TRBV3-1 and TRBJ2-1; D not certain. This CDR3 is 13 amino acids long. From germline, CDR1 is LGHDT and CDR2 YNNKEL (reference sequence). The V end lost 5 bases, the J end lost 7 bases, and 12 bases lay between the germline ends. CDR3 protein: CASSAALGNEQFF. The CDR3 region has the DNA TGTGCCAGCAGCGCCGCCTTGGGGAATGAGCAGTTCTTC.

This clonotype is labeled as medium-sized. As DNA, the CDR3 is TGTGCCAGCAGTTTAGGGGGACAGAACACTGAAGCTTTCTTT. Translated, it gives CASSLGGQNTEAFF. V gene TRBV28 combines with J gene TRBJ1-1; D possibly corresponds to TRBD1 (6 bases). This CDR3 has 14 amino acids. Germline V gives CDR1 MDHEN, CDR2 SYDVKM. Trimming cost V 2 bases and J 1 base, with 8 bases left between them.

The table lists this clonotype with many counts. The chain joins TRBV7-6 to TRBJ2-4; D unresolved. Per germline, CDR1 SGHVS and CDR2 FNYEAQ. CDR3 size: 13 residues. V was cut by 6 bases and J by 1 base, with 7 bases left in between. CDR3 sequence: CASRKRAKNIQYF. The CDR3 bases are TGTGCCAGCAGGAAAAGGGCCAAAAACATTCAGTACTTC.

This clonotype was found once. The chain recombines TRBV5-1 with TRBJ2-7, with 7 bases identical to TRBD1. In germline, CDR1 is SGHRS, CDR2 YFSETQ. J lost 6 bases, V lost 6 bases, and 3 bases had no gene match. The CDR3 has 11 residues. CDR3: CASKAGGEQYF. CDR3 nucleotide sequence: TGCGCCAGCAAGGCAGGGGGCGAGCAGTACTTC.